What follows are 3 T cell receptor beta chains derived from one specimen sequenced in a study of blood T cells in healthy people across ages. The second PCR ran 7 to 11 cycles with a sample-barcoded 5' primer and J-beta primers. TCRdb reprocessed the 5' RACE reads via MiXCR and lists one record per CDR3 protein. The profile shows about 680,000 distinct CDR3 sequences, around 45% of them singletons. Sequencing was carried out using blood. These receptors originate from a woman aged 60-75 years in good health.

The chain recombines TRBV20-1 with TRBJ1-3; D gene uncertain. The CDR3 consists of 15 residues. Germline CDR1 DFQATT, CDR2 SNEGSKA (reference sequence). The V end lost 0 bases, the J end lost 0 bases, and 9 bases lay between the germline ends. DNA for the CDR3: TGCAGTGCTAGAGAGGGATCAGACTCTGGAAACACCATATATTTT. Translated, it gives CSAREGSDSGNTIYF.

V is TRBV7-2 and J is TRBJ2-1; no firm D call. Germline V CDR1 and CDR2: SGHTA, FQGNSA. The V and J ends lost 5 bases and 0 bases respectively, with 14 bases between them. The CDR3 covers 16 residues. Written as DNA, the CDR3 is TGTGCCAGCAGCCACAGACCGAGTAGCTCCTACAATGAGCAGTTCTTC. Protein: CASSHRPSSSYNEQFF.

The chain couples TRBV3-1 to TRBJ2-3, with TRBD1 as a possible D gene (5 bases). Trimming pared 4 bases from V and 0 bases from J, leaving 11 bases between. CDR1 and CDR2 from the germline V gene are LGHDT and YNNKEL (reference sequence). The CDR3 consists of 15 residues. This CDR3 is CASSRRQPSTDTQYF. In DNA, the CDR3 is TGTGCCAGCAGCCGTAGACAGCCTAGCACAGATACGCAGTATTTT.